This T cell receptor beta chain was found in a study of cytomegalovirus exposure and HLA in healthy donors. Study results and caveats: Later work associated roughly 15,000 TCR beta sequences with HLA alleles at 0.05 false discovery rate.

Comments on this clone: Its matching antigen is unknown.

It was with 60 Vbeta and 13 Jbeta primers that the PCR ran. The assay was immunoSEQ multiplex PCR, and TCRdb's table has in-frame clones only and misses some. The sample has fewer than 250,000 clones, roughly 77% seen once. V lost 7 bases and J lost 3; bases outside the gene matches: 7. The CDR3 runs to 15 residues. The V gene's germline CDR1 is WSHSY and CDR2 SAAADI. The chain recombines TRBV10-2 with TRBJ1-5, with 9 nucleotides matching TRBD1. Sequencing was performed on PBMCs. This clonotype originated in a woman aged 45-59 years in good health and CMV-seronegative. In DNA form, the CDR3 reads TGCGCCAGCACCGAGGACAGGGGACACAATCAGCCCCAGCATTTT. Translated: CASTEDRGHNQPQHF.